This TCR beta chain was sequenced for a study of beta chain features in type 1 diabetes. Sequenced material consisted of expressed TCRB transcripts (all of the isolated RNA was reverse transcribed). Here immunoSEQ multiplex PCR was the method, and the copy in TCRdb shows in-frame clones only, minus some. The table lists about 240,000 clones, approximately 13% of them singletons. The study, taken as a whole, reports: A pattern of fewer insertions and more deletions at VDJ junctions was seen in type 1 diabetes patients. Among all four CD4+ subsets, Type 1 diabetes patients had TCRB CDR3s that were moderately but significantly shorter.

CDR3 size: 16 residues. Germline CDR1 reads SGDLS; CDR2 reads YYNGEE. Germline trimming cut 0 bases from V and 4 bases from J; bases unmatched to any gene: 9. This clone is a singleton in its sample. Its specificity is unknown. The sample comprised naive CD4+ T cells from blood. This chain links TRBV9 with TRBJ1-2; 7 bases are shared with TRBD1. This receptor was obtained from a man aged 25-40 years with type 1 diabetes. The CDR3 region has the DNA TGTGCCAGCAGCGTAGGTGTAGGGGGCTCTATCTATGGCTACACCTTC. Its translation is CASSVGVGGSIYGYTF.